The 31 T cell receptor beta chains below were found in one sample sequenced in a study of shared clonotypes between healthy human individuals. Generated by immunoSEQ multiplex PCR, the TCRdb table keeps only in-frame clones and is missing some. The data hold some 2 million clones, with approximately 95% observed a single time. The sequenced sample consisted of naive CD4+ T cells sorted from blood. Subset indicated: CD45RA+ positively selected. Receptors were obtained from a man younger than 35 in good health.

The J gene is TRBJ2-7, the V gene TRBV11-2; no clear D. CDR3 length equals 15 residues. The V end was cut by 0 bases, the J end by 0 bases, with 9 bases between. Germline V gene data show CDR1 as SGHAT and CDR2 as FQNNGV. This CDR3 reads CASSLDLVSSYEQYF. DNA for the CDR3: TGTGCCAGCAGCTTAGATCTCGTCAGCTCCTACGAGCAGTACTTC.

The chain recombines TRBV16 with TRBJ2-4, with 8 bases lining up with TRBD2. In germline, CDR1 is KGHSY, CDR2 FQNENV. Losses at the gene ends were 0 bases for V and 6 bases for J; bases not matched to a gene: 7. This CDR3 is built from 16 residues. CDR3 nucleotides: TGTGCCAGCAGCCAATCTCCCCCTAGCGGGCTAAACATTCAGTACTTC. Translating it yields CASSQSPPSGLNIQYF.

Points on this clone: With a much larger clone just one base away, this may be a read error. The rearrangement uses TRBV19 and TRBJ1-2, with D possibly being TRBD1 (5 bases). Germline V gives CDR1 LNHDA, CDR2 SQIVND (reference sequence). The CDR3 is 13 amino acids. The CDR3 DNA follows: TGTGCCAGTAGTATTCTCCGTGGTCAGGGCTACGCCTTC. Translating gives CASSILRGQGYAF.

V usage is TRBV5-1 and J usage is TRBJ1-4; 7 nucleotides agree with TRBD1. With 6 bases clipped from V and 5 bases from J, the junction kept 7 bases outside the gene matches. CDR3 length: 14 amino acids. The V gene's germline CDR1 is SGHRS and CDR2 YFSETQ. The CDR3: CASKLRDSNEKLFF. Here the CDR3 DNA reads TGCGCCAGCAAGCTCCGGGACAGCAATGAAAAACTGTTTTTT.

The chain joins TRBV7-2 to TRBJ1-2; no clear D gene. Germline CDR1 is SGHTA and CDR2 is FQGNSA. The CDR3 consists of 12 residues. Deletions cut 9 bases from V and 8 bases from J, with 16 bases between. DNA for the CDR3: TGTGCCAGTGGTTTGGGTGCAGGCGGCTACACCTTC. It encodes CASGLGAGGYTF.

This chain joins TRBV5-1 and TRBJ1-3; D is ambiguous. Looked up from germline, CDR1 is SGHRS and CDR2 is YFSETQ. Trimming shortened V by 4 bases and J by 1 base, and 9 bases separated the two germline ends. The CDR3 length is 14 residues. CDR3 DNA sequence: TGCGCCAGCAGCCCATCTTGGTCTGGAAACACCATATATTTT. It specifies CASSPSWSGNTIYF.

V is TRBV6-5 and J is TRBJ1-1, with 8 bases identical to TRBD1. CDR3 size: 15 residues. The V segment lost 4 bases and the J segment 5 bases; nucleotides outside the gene matches: 9. Germline CDR1 reads MNHEY; CDR2 reads SVGAGI. CDR3 sequence: CASSSPGQGGTEAFF. The DNA for the CDR3 is TGTGCCAGCAGTTCCCCTGGACAGGGAGGGACTGAAGCTTTCTTT.

The genes are TRBV19 and TRBJ1-6; D is uncertain. V shed 3 bases and J shed 4 bases, with 19 bases lying between them. CDR1 LNHDA and CDR2 SQIVND come from the germline V gene (reference sequence). This CDR3 spans 18 amino acids. The CDR3 DNA follows: TGTGCCAGTAGTATTTTTTCGGGCGCGCAAGCTTATAATTCACCCCTCCACTTT. Its translation: CASSIFSGAQAYNSPLHF.

This chain uses TRBV15 with TRBJ2-5, with 8 positions matching TRBD1. The CDR3 has 14 amino acids. The germline V gene has CDR1 LNHNV and CDR2 YYDKDF (reference sequence). Losses at the gene ends were 9 bases for V and 7 bases for J; bases not matched to a gene: 13. CDR3 residues: CATERTGSYGTQYF. DNA for the CDR3: TGTGCCACTGAAAGGACAGGGAGTTATGGGACCCAGTACTTC. Full variable domain (rest looked up from reference TRBV15 and TRBJ2-5): DAMVIQNPRYQVTQFGKPVTLSCSQTLNHNVMYWYQQKSSQAPKLLFHYYDKDFNNEADTPDNFQSRRPNTSFCFLDIRSPGLGDTAMYLCATERTGSYGTQYFGPGTRLLVL.

The chain uses TRBV5-6 and TRBJ2-5, with 8 bases that match TRBD1. Germline V CDR1 and CDR2: SGHDT, YYEEEE. The CDR3 is 15 amino acids. J lost 5 bases, V lost 3 bases, and 9 bases had no gene match. The DNA of the CDR3 is TGTGCCAGCAGCTGGACAGGGTCGAAGGAGGAGACCCAGTACTTC. This codes for CASSWTGSKEETQYF.

This clone was observed once. The gene calls are TRBV7-9 and TRBJ1-4; 7 bases line up with TRBD1. V dropped 4 bases and J dropped 0; count of bases not matched to a gene: 5. Germline-derived CDR1 and CDR2 are SEHNR and FQNEAQ (reference sequence). This CDR3 contains 16 residues. The CDR3 is CASSWGTAATNEKLFF. The CDR3 DNA sequence: TGTGCCAGCAGCTGGGGGACAGCGGCAACTAATGAAAAACTGTTTTTT.

This clone was recorded once. The chain is built from TRBV5-1 and TRBJ2-3; 13 bases agree with TRBD2. The V and J ends lost 0 bases and 4 bases, in that order; junction bases with no gene match: 5. CDR3 length: 17 amino acids. Germline values: CDR1 SGHRS, CDR2 YFSETQ. This chain's CDR3 is CASSLELAGGPADTQYF. CDR3 coding DNA: TGCGCCAGCAGCTTGGAACTAGCGGGAGGGCCCGCAGATACGCAGTATTTT.

The J gene is TRBJ1-3, the V gene TRBV7-2; TRBD1 might be the D (6 bases). V shed 6 bases and J shed 4 bases, with 16 bases lying between them. The CDR3 loop spans 15 amino acids. The V gene's germline CDR1 is SGHTA and CDR2 FQGNSA. Here the CDR3 reads CASRVSGDRGNTIYF. In DNA form, the CDR3 reads TGTGCCAGCAGAGTATCCGGAGACAGGGGAAACACCATATATTTT.

The V gene is TRBV19, the J gene TRBJ1-5, with TRBD1 matching over 10 bases. Germline CDR1 is LNHDA and CDR2 is SQIVND (reference sequence). The CDR3 is 15 residues long. The V and J ends lost 4 bases and 7 bases, in that order; junction bases with no gene match: 7. In DNA, the CDR3 is TGTGCCAGTAGTACGGGACAGGGGATTGGCCAGCCCCAGCATTTT. This encodes CASSTGQGIGQPQHF. Together with reference TRBV19 and TRBJ1-5, the CDR3 gives the full variable domain: DGGITQSPKYLFRKEGQNVTLSCEQNLNHDAMYWYRQDPGQGLRLIYYSQIVNDFQKGDIAEGYSVSREKKESFPLTVTSAQKNPTAFYLCASSTGQGIGQPQHFGDGTRLSIL.

A single count supports this clone. The chain recombines TRBV5-4 with TRBJ2-7; TRBD1 agrees at 11 bases. Losses at the gene ends were 4 bases for V and 4 bases for J; bases not matched to a gene: 10. Per germline, CDR1 SGHNT and CDR2 YYREEE (reference sequence). The length of the CDR3 is 16 residues. This CDR3 is CASSPMPGQGVYEQYF. CDR3 nucleotides: TGTGCCAGCAGCCCGATGCCGGGACAGGGGGTTTACGAGCAGTACTTC.

This sequence joins TRBV5-6 and TRBJ1-6; tentatively, D is TRBD1 (5 bases). Trimming removed 0 bases from V and 11 bases from J, with 21 bases in between. Germline values: CDR1 SGHDT, CDR2 YYEEEE. The CDR3 extends over 17 amino acids. The CDR3 loop is CASSLAGPSAPWTPLHF. Here the CDR3 DNA reads TGTGCCAGCAGCTTGGCGGGACCCTCAGCCCCATGGACACCCCTCCACTTT.

This clone was counted once. V and J are TRBV7-2 and TRBJ2-7; 9 bases align to TRBD1. With 6 bases clipped from V and 3 bases from J, the junction kept 3 bases outside the gene matches. Per germline, CDR1 SGHTA and CDR2 FQGNSA. The CDR3 runs to 13 residues. In DNA, the CDR3 is TGTGCCAGCAGTTGGACAGGGGACTACGAGCAGTACTTC. This gives the protein CASSWTGDYEQYF. The full variable domain, in which reference TRBV7-2 and TRBJ2-7 provide the parts outside the CDR3, is GAGVSQSPSNKVTEKGKDVELRCDPISGHTALYWYRQSLGQGLEFLIYFQGNSAPDKSGLPSDRFSAERTGGSVSTLTIQRTQQEDSAVYLCASSWTGDYEQYFGPGTRLTVT.

This chain links TRBV6-1 with TRBJ1-6; 9 bases align to TRBD1. Germline-derived CDR1 and CDR2 are MNHNS and SASEGT. CDR3 size: 14 residues. The junction had 7 bases not matched to a gene; V was cut back by 7 bases and J by 9 bases. The CDR3 protein is CASTPGQGTSPLHF. In nucleotides, the CDR3 is TGTGCCAGCACCCCGGGACAGGGCACTTCACCCCTCCACTTT.

The chain uses TRBV5-4 and TRBJ1-6, with TRBD1 matching 10 bases. Losses at the gene ends were 1 base for V and 3 bases for J; bases not matched to a gene: 4. Per the germline V gene, CDR1 is SGHNT and CDR2 is YYREEE (reference sequence). There are 17 residues in the CDR3. The CDR3: CASSLSRDRGYNSPLHF. The CDR3, as DNA: TGTGCCAGCAGCTTGTCCCGGGACAGGGGCTATAATTCACCCCTCCACTTT.

The chain employs TRBV30 and TRBJ2-4, with D unresolved. V lost 2 bases and J 5 bases, leaving 4 bases between the germline ends. Germline V lookup: CDR1 GTSNPN, CDR2 SVGIG (reference sequence). The CDR3 consists of 11 residues. CDR3 loop: CAWSIENIQYF. The CDR3, as DNA: TGTGCCTGGAGTATAGAAAACATTCAGTACTTC.

The chain joins TRBV30 to TRBJ1-5; TRBD1 agrees at 7 bases. The CDR3 has 14 amino acids. Germline trimming cut 2 bases from V and 6 bases from J; bases unmatched to any gene: 7. Germline lookup yields CDR1 GTSNPN and CDR2 SVGIG (reference sequence). The CDR3 region is CAWSRQGWGQPQHF. CDR3 in DNA: TGTGCCTGGAGTAGACAGGGATGGGGTCAGCCCCAGCATTTT.

The chain recombines TRBV5-1 with TRBJ2-5, with 9 nucleotides matching TRBD2. Trimming removed 2 bases from V and 5 bases from J; junction bases left unmatched: 7. This CDR3 has 15 amino acids. Germline V gene data show CDR1 as SGHRS and CDR2 as YFSETQ. The CDR3 nucleotides are TGCGCCAGCAGCTTTAGCGGGAGTGCCCAGGAGACCCAGTACTTC. Translated: CASSFSGSAQETQYF.

J is TRBJ2-3 and V is TRBV5-1; D is undetermined. The ends were cut back, 4 bases at V and 1 base at J, with 13 bases in the middle. Germline CDR1 reads SGHRS; CDR2 reads YFSETQ. The CDR3 has 15 residues. In DNA form, the CDR3 reads TGCGCCAGCAGCGCCCAAGGGCCCGGCACAGATACGCAGTATTTT. This sequence encodes CASSAQGPGTDTQYF. The full variable domain, completed using reference TRBV5-1 and TRBJ2-3, is KAGVTQTPRYLIKTRGQQVTLSCSPISGHRSVSWYQQTPGQGLQFLFEYFSETQRNKGNFPGRFSGRQFSNSRSEMNVSTLELGDSALYLCASSAQGPGTDTQYFGPGTRLTVL.

CDR3 protein: CASSGTSGLVGNEQFF. DNA for the CDR3: TGTGCCAGCAGTGGGACTAGCGGGCTAGTTGGGAATGAGCAGTTCTTC. This rearrangement joins TRBV6-1 to TRBJ2-1; 11 bases align to TRBD2. CDR3 length: 16 residues. Germline CDR1 is MNHNS and CDR2 is SASEGT. The J segment lost 7 bases and the V segment lost 4 bases, leaving 9 bases of the junction unmatched.

CDR3 loop: CASSLSGAAYNEQFF. The CDR3 nucleotides read TGTGCCAGCAGTCTATCGGGGGCAGCCTACAATGAGCAGTTCTTC. The chain uses TRBV6-6 and TRBJ2-1; D might be TRBD1 or TRBD2, each matching 6 bases. V dropped 5 bases and J dropped 2 bases, with 13 bases sitting between them. The CDR3 runs to 15 residues. Germline V gene sequence: CDR1 MNHNY, CDR2 SVGAGI (reference sequence).

Points on this clone: Other DNA sequences within the sample encode an identical CDR3. The CDR3 reads CASSLRSSGANVLTF. In DNA, the CDR3 is TGTGCCAGCAGCTTGAGGAGCTCTGGGGCCAACGTCCTGACTTTC. The chain carries TRBV7-2 and TRBJ2-6; no clear D gene. Germline loops: CDR1 SGHTA, CDR2 FQGNSA. V lost 3 bases and J lost 0, with 6 bases in between. There are 15 residues in the CDR3.

The chain employs TRBV7-2 and TRBJ2-5; 7 bases match TRBD1. Per the germline V gene, CDR1 is SGHTA and CDR2 is FQGNSA. V was clipped by 5 bases and J by 4 bases; unmatched bases: 7. The CDR3 sequence is 14 residues long. CDR3 amino acids: CASSHRGWGETQYF. In DNA form, the CDR3 reads TGTGCCAGCAGCCACAGGGGATGGGGAGAGACCCAGTACTTC.

On this clone: Within the sample, other DNA sequences also encode this same CDR3. CDR3 sequence reads: CASSTGLSYEQYF. The DNA for the CDR3 is TGCGCCAGCAGTACAGGGCTCTCCTACGAGCAGTACTTC. The chain uses TRBV5-1 and TRBJ2-7; D is possibly TRBD1 (6 bases). The CDR3 is 13 amino acids. Trimming shortened V by 5 bases and J by 0 bases, and 9 bases separated the two germline ends. CDR1 is SGHRS, CDR2 YFSETQ, per germline.

This chain links TRBV30 with TRBJ2-1; tentative D call: TRBD1 (5 bases). CDR3 length equals 13 residues. Germline CDR1 and CDR2: GTSNPN and SVGIG (reference sequence). Between the trimmed V and J ends, which lost 6 bases and 4 bases, there was a span of 13 bases. This CDR3 is CACKTEIYNEQFF. CDR3 DNA: TGTGCCTGTAAGACAGAGATATACAATGAGCAGTTCTTC. The variable domain in full, completed from reference TRBV30 and TRBJ2-1, reads SQTIHQWPATLVQPVGSPLSLECTVEGTSNPNLYWYRQAAGRGLQLLFYSVGIGQISSEVPQNLSASRPQDRQFILSSKKLLLSDSGFYLCACKTEIYNEQFFGPGTRLTVL.

For this clone: Other nucleotide sequences in the sample specify the same CDR3. This rearrangement joins TRBV2 to TRBJ1-5; D might be TRBD1 (6 bases). The CDR3 sequence is 14 residues long. With 5 bases removed from V and 0 bases from J, the gap between germline ends came to 8 bases. CDR1 and CDR2 from the germline V gene are SNHLY and FYNNEI. The CDR3 DNA follows: TGTGCCAGCAGTCGGGACACTAGCAATCAGCCCCAGCATTTT. This gives the protein CASSRDTSNQPQHF.

The V gene is TRBV30, the J gene TRBJ2-7; 7 bases are a match to TRBD1. V lost 0 bases to trimming and J lost 2 bases; unmatched junction nucleotides: 10. The CDR3 sequence is 16 residues long. Per the germline V gene, CDR1 is GTSNPN and CDR2 is SVGIG (reference sequence). The DNA of the CDR3 is TGTGCCTGGAGTGTTACCGGGACAGCCGACCCCTACGAGCAGTACTTC. Translating gives CAWSVTGTADPYEQYF.